Listed here are 24 T cell receptor beta chains from one sample, sequenced in a study of tumor-infiltrating lymphocytes in primary liver carcinoma. Production of TCR beta cDNA used approximately 0.45 ug total RNA together with a constant-region primer. Three nested multiplex PCR rounds of slightly modified ARM-PCR generated TCR beta libraries. PCR rounds one and two used TRBV1-TRBV30 forward primers with a C-beta reverse primer for roughly 10 cycles each. TCRdb re-derived calls from the multiplex PCR reads in MiXCR, one entry per CDR3 protein. Seen here are about 110,000 distinct CDR3 sequences, about four fifths observed once, and the top ten hold under 25%. RNA and DNA were co-extracted from about 20-30 mg of unsorted bulk tissue. What was sequenced was liver tumor tissue from sampling region 3. Regarding subset: tumor region T3, left-lateral pole. These receptors all come from a man aged 35 to 55 with primary liver carcinoma and hepatitis B virus infection.

This clonotype has a single count. No conserved phenylalanine or tryptophan is present at the end of the CDR3, so a read error is the likely explanation. The chain links TRBV4-1 to TRBJ2-1; D uncertain. Germline values: CDR1 MGHRA, CDR2 YSYEKL. The CDR3 extends over 16 amino acids. The V gene lost 0 bases and the J gene lost 0 bases, with 9 bases spanning the gap. CDR3 region: CASSQDRTLSYNEQFI. CDR3 coding DNA: TGCGCCAGCAGCCAAGATCGGACCCTCTCCTACAATGAGCAGTTCATC.

The rearrangement joins TRBV11-3 to TRBJ2-1, with 8 bases matching TRBD2. The CDR3 consists of 15 residues. Germline assignment: CDR1 SGHNT and CDR2 YENEEA. V lost 5 bases and J lost 9; bases outside the gene matches: 12. The chain's CDR3 is CASSPPTSVISEQFF. The CDR3 region has the DNA TGTGCCAGCAGCCCCCCGACTAGCGTCATCTCTGAGCAGTTCTTC.

Of note for this clonotype: The CDR3 does not end in the conserved phenylalanine or tryptophan, so this is likely a read error. The chain is built from TRBV10-3 and TRBJ2-3, with TRBD2 matching over 7 bases. Germline V gives CDR1 ENHRY, CDR2 SYGVKD. This CDR3 has 13 amino acids. DNA for the CDR3: TGTGCCATCGGGGAGGGGTACACAGATACTCAGTATGTT. Its protein is CAIGEGYTDTQYV.

A note on this clonotype: The junction shows a germline mismatch at one end, possibly a read error. J is TRBJ2-3 and V is TRBV6-5; TRBD2 is a possible D gene (6 bases). The germline CDR1 and CDR2 sequences are MNHEY and SVGAGI. The CDR3 is made up of 15 amino acids. The CDR3 sequence: CASNPGHAGTDTQYF. The CDR3 DNA sequence: TGTGCCAGCAACCCAGGACATGCGGGAACAGATACACAGTATTTT.

On this clonotype itself: At one boundary the junction diverges from the germline segment, which might be a read error. V usage is TRBV5-1 and J usage is TRBJ1-1; perhaps TRBD1 as D (5 bases). This CDR3 comprises 15 residues. Germline CDR1 is SGHRS and CDR2 is YFSETQ. This CDR3 reads CASSSGGRQNTEVFF. CDR3 coding DNA: TGCGCCAGCAGCTCCGGGGGACGTCAGAACACTGAAGTTTTCTTT. The complete variable domain, with remaining parts taken from reference TRBV5-1 and TRBJ1-1, reads KAGVTQTPRYLIKTRGQQVTLSCSPISGHRSVSWYQQTPGQGLQFLFEYFSETQRNKGNFPGRFSGRQFSNSRSEMNVSTLELGDSALYLCASSSGGRQNTEVFFGQGTRLTVV.

As to this clonotype: In this CDR3 the conserved last residue, phenylalanine or tryptophan, is missing, so a read error is likely. V is TRBV4-1 and J is TRBJ2-1; TRBD2 aligns across 7 bases. CDR1 and CDR2 from the germline V gene are MGHRA and YSYEKL. This CDR3 has 19 residues. The CDR3 reads CASSQDRGGRVRVRNEQFL. The CDR3 DNA reads as TGCGCCAGTAGCCAAGACCGAGGAGGGAGGGTCAGGGTTCGCAATGAGCAGTTCCTC.

This clonotype showed up just a few times. The junction and the germline gene differ at one end; a read error may be behind it. The J gene is TRBJ2-5, the V gene TRBV12-3 or TRBV12-4; D possibly uses TRBD1 or TRBD2 (5 bases each). CDR3 length equals 13 residues. The CDR3 sequence: CTSSLTGTETQYF. The CDR3 nucleotides are TGTACCAGCAGTTTGACGGGGACAGAGACCCAGTACTTC.

The count of this clonotype is one. One end of the junction varies from germline; a read error may be responsible. The chain is built from TRBV5-5 and TRBJ2-5, with D tentatively TRBD1 (6 bases). From germline, CDR1 is SGHKS and CDR2 YYEKEE (reference sequence). The CDR3 has 12 residues. The CDR3 nucleotides read TGTGCCAGCAGCTTGGGTACAGGGACCCAATATTTC. Translation gives CASSLGTGTQYF.

In regard to this clonotype: At one boundary the junction diverges from the germline segment, which might be a read error. The gene calls are TRBV12-3 or TRBV12-4 and TRBJ1-5, with D maybe TRBD1 (5 bases). CDR3 length: 13 residues. The CDR3 region is CASRDSFNQPKHF. The CDR3 coding sequence is TGTGCCAGCAGAGACAGCTTCAATCAGCCCAAGCATTTT.

On this clonotype: The conserved final phenylalanine or tryptophan is absent from the CDR3, which likely points to a read error. This sequence joins TRBV5-1 and TRBJ1-2, with TRBD1 identical over 9 bases. Germline CDR1 and CDR2: SGHRS and YFSETQ. V lost 4 bases, J lost 4 bases, and 5 bases stayed unmatched. This CDR3 is built from 14 residues. The CDR3 DNA reads as TGCGCCAGCAGCCCTGACAGGGGGTCCTATGGCTACACCTCC. Translating it yields CASSPDRGSYGYTS.

A note on this clonotype: Its ends do not fully match the called genes, so a read error is possible. This chain links TRBV12-3 or TRBV12-4 with TRBJ2-1, with D uncertain. The CDR3 consists of 11 residues. CDR3 residues: CASTRSNGQFF. The CDR3, as DNA: TGTGCCAGCACTCGGAGCAATGGGCAGTTCTTC.

About this clonotype itself: One end of the junction does not line up with germline, which may come from a read error. V gene TRBV29-1 combines with J gene TRBJ2-7; D remains ambiguous. Germline V lookup: CDR1 SQVTM, CDR2 ANQGSEA. CDR3 length equals 16 residues. The CDR3 coding sequence is TGCAGCGCCATGAAATCTGGCACCGGCACTCCCTACGAACAGTACTTC. Its protein is CSAMKSGTGTPYEQYF.

Worth noting for this clonotype: A much larger clonotype is one base distant, so this may be a read error. V and J are TRBV6-1 and TRBJ2-5, with unresolved D. The CDR3 runs 11 residues. Germline assignment: CDR1 MNHNS and CDR2 SASEGT. Trimming cost V 4 bases and J 9 bases, with 9 bases left between them. The CDR3 coding sequence is TGTGCCAGCAGTGCGTCACCGGCCCAGTACTTC. Encoded protein: CASSASPAQYF.

The chain combines TRBV29-1 with TRBJ2-5; TRBD2 agrees at 10 bases. Germline V lookup: CDR1 SQVTM, CDR2 ANQGSEA. CDR3 length: 16 amino acids. Germline trimming cut 7 bases from V and 4 bases from J; bases unmatched to any gene: 15. CDR3 bases: TGCAGCGCCTACACGACCCCGGGACTAGCGAGAGAGACCCAGTACTTC. It translates to CSAYTTPGLARETQYF. The variable domain in full, with the rest retrieved from reference TRBV29-1 and TRBJ2-5, is SAVISQKPSRDICQRGTSLTIQCQVDSQVTMMFWYRQQPGQSLTLIATANQGSEATYESGFVIDKFPISRPNLTFSTLTVSNMSPEDSSIYLCSAYTTPGLARETQYFGPGTRLLVL.

On this clonotype: A junction end diverges from the germline sequence, so it may reflect a read error. V and J are TRBV6-1 and TRBJ2-1, with D hard to call. The CDR3 sequence is 12 residues long. CDR1 and CDR2 from the germline V gene are MNHNS and SASEGT. The CDR3 protein is CATLLSYNEQFF. The DNA of the CDR3 is TGTGCCACCCTTCTATCCTACAATGAGCAATTCTTC.

Comment on this clonotype: The germline gene is not matched at one end of the junction; a read error may be the cause. The chain is built from TRBV12-5 and TRBJ2-1; D call uncertain. Germline V lookup: CDR1 LGHNT, CDR2 FRNRAP. CDR3 size: 19 residues. CDR3 sequence reads: CASGLVLGLNVDPYNEQFF. The DNA for the CDR3 is TGTGCTAGTGGTTTGGTACTGGGTTTGAACGTGGACCCATACAATGAGCAATTCTTC.

CDR3: CASSGGLVYEQFF. The CDR3 bases are TGTGCCAGCAGCGGCGGACTAGTATATGAGCAGTTCTTC. The chain links TRBV2 to TRBJ2-1; 7 bases map to TRBD2. V shed 6 bases and J 8 bases; nucleotides not matched to a gene: 7. This CDR3 is 13 amino acids long. CDR1 is SNHLY and CDR2 is FYNNEI in the germline V gene. The full variable domain, completed using reference TRBV2 and TRBJ2-1, is EPEVTQTPSHQVTQMGQEVILRCVPISNHLYFYWYRQILGQKVEFLVSFYNNEISEKSEIFDDQFSVERPDGSNFTLKIRSTKLEDSAMYFCASSGGLVYEQFFGPGTRLTVL.

This clonotype showed up just once. A clone one base away is much larger, so this may be a read error. The missing conserved phenylalanine or tryptophan at the end of this CDR3 makes a read error likely. This chain links TRBV12-3 or TRBV12-4 with TRBJ1-5; D is unclear. The V gene lost 5 bases and the J gene lost 0 bases, with 11 bases spanning the gap. The CDR3 consists of 15 residues. The CDR3 DNA sequence: TGTGCCAGCAGTATAAATCGGGGTAGCAATCAGCCCCAGCATTCT. Translation gives CASSINRGSNQPQHS.

For this clonotype: One end of the junction fails to match germline, which may point to a read error. The genes are TRBV10-2 and TRBJ2-3, with TRBD2 matching 8 bases. The germline gives CDR1 WSHSY, CDR2 SAAADI. CDR3 length equals 15 residues. The DNA of the CDR3 is TGCGCCAGCAGTGAGGCGGGGGGACCCCCAGATACGCATTATTTT. The encoded protein is CASSEAGGPPDTHYF.

For this clonotype: A junction end diverges from the germline sequence, so it may reflect a read error. J is TRBJ2-7 and V is TRBV11-3, with D unresolved. The germline V gene has CDR1 SGHNT and CDR2 YENEEA. CDR3 length equals 14 residues. In nucleotides, the CDR3 is TGCGCCACTCGACATGGGGTGACCTCCTACGAGCAGTACTTC. This gives the protein CATRHGVTSYEQYF.

Concerning this clonotype: The CDR3 carries no conserved terminal phenylalanine or tryptophan, so it likely arises from a read error. Because the CDR3's place on the DNA is in doubt, the DNA is left out and the CDR3 is given as listed by TCRdb. The chain joins TRBV29-1 to TRBJ2-2; the table assigns TRBD1, which was not confirmed against the DNA. Germline loops: CDR1 SQVTM, CDR2 ANQGSEA. The CDR3 spans 12 residues, counting both ends. CDR3: CSVGRGTGELVI.

Turning to this clonotype: A read error is likely, as this CDR3 ends without the conserved phenylalanine or tryptophan. The limits of the CDR3 on the DNA are not certain, so only TCRdb's listed CDR3 is given. CDR3 amino acids: CASSLADSSYNEQLI. This sequence joins TRBV5-1 and TRBJ2-1. CDR1 and CDR2 from the germline V gene are SGHRS and YFSETQ. The CDR3 has 15 residues if both end residues are counted.

This clonotype has only one observation. The genes are TRBV29-1 and TRBJ2-5; D is undetermined. Germline values: CDR1 SQVTM, CDR2 ANQGSEA. V was pared by 5 bases and J by 1 base, with 11 bases between. The CDR3 is made up of 13 amino acids. The CDR3 region is CSVTPGFQETQYF. In DNA form, the CDR3 reads TGCAGCGTTACTCCCGGGTTCCAAGAGACCCAGTACTTC.

In DNA, the CDR3 is TGTGCCAGCAGCCATCAGGACAGGGGGCTCCAGACCCAGTACTTC. This codes for CASSHQDRGLQTQYF. The J gene is TRBJ2-5, the V gene TRBV5-6, with TRBD1 identical over 11 bases. Germline V gene sequence: CDR1 SGHDT, CDR2 YYEEEE. V shed 4 bases and J 6 bases; nucleotides not matched to a gene: 8. The CDR3 spans 15 residues.